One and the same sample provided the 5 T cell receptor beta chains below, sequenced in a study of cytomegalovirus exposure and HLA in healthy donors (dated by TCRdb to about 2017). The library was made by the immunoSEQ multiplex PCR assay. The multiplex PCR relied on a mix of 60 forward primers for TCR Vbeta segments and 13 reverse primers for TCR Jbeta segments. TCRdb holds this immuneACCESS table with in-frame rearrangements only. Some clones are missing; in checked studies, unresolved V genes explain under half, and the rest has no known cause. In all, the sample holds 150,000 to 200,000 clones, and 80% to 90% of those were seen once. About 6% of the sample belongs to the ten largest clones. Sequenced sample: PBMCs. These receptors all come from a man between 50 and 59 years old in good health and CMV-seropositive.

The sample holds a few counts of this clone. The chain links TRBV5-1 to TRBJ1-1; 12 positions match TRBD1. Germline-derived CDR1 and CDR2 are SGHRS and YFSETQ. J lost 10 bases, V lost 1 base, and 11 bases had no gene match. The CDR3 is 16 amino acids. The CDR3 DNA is TGCGCCAGCAGCTTGAGGGTGGGACAGGGGGCAAGCGGAGCTTTCTTT. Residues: CASSLRVGQGASGAFF.

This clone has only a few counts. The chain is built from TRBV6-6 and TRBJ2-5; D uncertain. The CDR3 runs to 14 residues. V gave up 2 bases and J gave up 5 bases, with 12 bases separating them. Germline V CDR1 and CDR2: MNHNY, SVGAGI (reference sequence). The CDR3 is CASSYDLLGETQYF. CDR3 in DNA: TGTGCCAGCAGTTACGACTTGTTGGGTGAGACCCAGTACTTC.

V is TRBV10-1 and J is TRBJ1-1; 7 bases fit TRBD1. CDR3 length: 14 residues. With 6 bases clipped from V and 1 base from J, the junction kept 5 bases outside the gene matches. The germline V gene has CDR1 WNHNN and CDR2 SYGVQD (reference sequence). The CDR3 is CASSYYRGNTEAFF. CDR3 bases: TGCGCCAGCAGCTACTACAGGGGGAACACTGAAGCTTTCTTT.

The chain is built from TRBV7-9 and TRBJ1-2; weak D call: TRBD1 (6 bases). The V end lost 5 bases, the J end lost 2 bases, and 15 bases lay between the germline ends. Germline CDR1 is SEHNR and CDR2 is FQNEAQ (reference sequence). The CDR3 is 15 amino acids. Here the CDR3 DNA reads TGTGCCAGCAGCCCCACCGGGACAAAAAACTATGGCTACACCTTC. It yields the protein CASSPTGTKNYGYTF.

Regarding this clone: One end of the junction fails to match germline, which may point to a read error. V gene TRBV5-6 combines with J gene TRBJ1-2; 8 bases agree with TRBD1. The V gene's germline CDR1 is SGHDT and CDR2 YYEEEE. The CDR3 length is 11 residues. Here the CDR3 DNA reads TGTGCCAGCAGCTTGAGGACAGGGTGGGCCTTC. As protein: CASSLRTGWAF.